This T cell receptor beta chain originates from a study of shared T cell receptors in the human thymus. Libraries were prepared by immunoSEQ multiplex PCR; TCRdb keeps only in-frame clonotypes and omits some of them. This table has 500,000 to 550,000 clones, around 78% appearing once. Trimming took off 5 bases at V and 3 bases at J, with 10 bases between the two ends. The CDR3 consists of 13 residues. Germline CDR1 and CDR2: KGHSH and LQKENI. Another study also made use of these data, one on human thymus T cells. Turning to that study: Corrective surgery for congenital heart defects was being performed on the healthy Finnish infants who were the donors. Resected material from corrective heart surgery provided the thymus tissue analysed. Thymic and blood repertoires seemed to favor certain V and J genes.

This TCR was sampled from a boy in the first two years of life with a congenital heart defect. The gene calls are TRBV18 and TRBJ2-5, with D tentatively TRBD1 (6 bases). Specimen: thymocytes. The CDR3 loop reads CASSRGTKETQYF. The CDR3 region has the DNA TGTGCCAGCTCAAGGGGGACAAAAGAGACCCAGTACTTC.